This T cell receptor beta chain was profiled in a study of T cell repertoires in cytomegalovirus infection. TCRdb called the reads again in MiXCR, with one record for every CDR3 protein. The profile shows roughly 730,000 distinct CDR3 sequences, 33% of them singletons. With respect to this clonotype: The target antigen is unknown.

V lost 6 bases and J lost 2; bases outside the gene matches: 5. The CDR3 runs to 14 residues. Per the germline V gene, CDR1 is DFQATT and CDR2 is SNEGSKA (reference sequence). The chain employs TRBV20-1 and TRBJ2-5; 11 bases fit TRBD2. The sample here was cultured PBMCs, taken from culture after CMV antigen stimulation. The receptor comes from a human donor in good health (CMV status not recorded). Some clones in this sample may be carry-over from other donors' samples. The CDR3 bases are TGCAGTGCCCCCCGGACTAGCGGGCAAGAGACCCAGTACTTC. Translated, it gives CSAPRTSGQETQYF.